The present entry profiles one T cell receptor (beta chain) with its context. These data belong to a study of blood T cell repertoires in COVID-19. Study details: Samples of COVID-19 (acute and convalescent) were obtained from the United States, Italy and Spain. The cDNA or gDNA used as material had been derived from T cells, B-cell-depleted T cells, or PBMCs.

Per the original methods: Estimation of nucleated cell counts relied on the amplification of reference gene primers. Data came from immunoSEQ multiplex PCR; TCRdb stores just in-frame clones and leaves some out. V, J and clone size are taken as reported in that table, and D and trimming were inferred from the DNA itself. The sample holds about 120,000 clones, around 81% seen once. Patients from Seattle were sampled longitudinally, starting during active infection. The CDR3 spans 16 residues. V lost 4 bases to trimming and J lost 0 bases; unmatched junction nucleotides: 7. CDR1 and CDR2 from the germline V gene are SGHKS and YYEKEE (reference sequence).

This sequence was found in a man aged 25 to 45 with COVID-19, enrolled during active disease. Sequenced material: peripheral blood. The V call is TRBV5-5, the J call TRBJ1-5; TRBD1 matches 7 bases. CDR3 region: CASSRTGDPSNQPQHF. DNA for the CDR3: TGTGCCAGCAGCCGAACAGGGGACCCTAGCAATCAGCCCCAGCATTTT.